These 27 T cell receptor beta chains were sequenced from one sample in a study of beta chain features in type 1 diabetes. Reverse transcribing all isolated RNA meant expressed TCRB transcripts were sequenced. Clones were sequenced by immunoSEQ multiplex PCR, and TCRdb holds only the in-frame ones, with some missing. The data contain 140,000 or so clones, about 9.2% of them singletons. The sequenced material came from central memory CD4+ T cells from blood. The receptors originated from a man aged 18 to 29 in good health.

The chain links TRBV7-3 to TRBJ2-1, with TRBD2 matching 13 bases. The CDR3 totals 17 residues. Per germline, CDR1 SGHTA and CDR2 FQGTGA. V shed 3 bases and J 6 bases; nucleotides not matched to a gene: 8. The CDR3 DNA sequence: TGTGCCAGCAGCTTCACCGGGACTAGCGGGGCTACCAATGAGCAGTTCTTC. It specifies CASSFTGTSGATNEQFF.

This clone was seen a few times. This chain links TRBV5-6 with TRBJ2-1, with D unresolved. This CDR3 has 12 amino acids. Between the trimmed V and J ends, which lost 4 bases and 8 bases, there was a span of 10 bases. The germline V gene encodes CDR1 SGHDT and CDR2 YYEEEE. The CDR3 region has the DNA TGTGCCAGCAGCCAATCAGGTTATGAGCAGTTCTTC. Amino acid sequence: CASSQSGYEQFF.

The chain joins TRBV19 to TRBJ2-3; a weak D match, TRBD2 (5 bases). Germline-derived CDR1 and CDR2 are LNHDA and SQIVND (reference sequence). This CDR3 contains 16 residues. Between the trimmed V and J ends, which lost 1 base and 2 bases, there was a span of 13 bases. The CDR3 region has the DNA TGTGCCAGTAGTATAGTTGGACGGAGGACCACAGATACGCAGTATTTT. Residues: CASSIVGRRTTDTQYF.

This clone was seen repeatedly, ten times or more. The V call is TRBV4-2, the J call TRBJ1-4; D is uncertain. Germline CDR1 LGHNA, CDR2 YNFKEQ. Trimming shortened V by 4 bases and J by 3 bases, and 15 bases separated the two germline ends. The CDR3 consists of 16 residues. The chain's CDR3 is CASSLSQAGANEKLFF. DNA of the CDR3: TGTGCCAGCAGCCTATCCCAGGCGGGCGCTAATGAAAAACTGTTTTTT.

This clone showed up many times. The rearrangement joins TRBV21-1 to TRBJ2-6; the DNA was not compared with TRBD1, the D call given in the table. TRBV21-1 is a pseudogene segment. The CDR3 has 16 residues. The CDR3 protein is CASSKVPGQGANVLTF. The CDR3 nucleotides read TGTGCCAGCAGCAAAGTACCGGGACAGGGAGCCAACGTCCTGACTTTC.

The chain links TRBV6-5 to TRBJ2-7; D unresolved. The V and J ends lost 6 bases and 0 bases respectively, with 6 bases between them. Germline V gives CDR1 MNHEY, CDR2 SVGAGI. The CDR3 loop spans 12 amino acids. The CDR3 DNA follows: TGTGCCAGCAGCCCGAGCTCCTACGAGCAGTACTTC. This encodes CASSPSSYEQYF.

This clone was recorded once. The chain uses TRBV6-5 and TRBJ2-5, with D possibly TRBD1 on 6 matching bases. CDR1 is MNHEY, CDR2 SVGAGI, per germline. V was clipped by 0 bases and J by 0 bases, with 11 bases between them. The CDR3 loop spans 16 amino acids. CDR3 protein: CASSYSGQLYQETQYF. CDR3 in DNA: TGTGCCAGCAGTTACTCCGGACAGTTGTACCAAGAGACCCAGTACTTC.

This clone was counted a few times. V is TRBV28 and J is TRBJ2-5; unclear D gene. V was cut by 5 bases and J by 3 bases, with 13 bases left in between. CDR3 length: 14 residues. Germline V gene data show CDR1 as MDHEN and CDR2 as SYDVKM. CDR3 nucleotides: TGTGCCAGCAGTCCCAATCTAGAAAAAGAGACCCAGTACTTC. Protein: CASSPNLEKETQYF. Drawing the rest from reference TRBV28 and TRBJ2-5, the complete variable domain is DVKVTQSSRYLVKRTGEKVFLECVQDMDHENMFWYRQDPGLGLRLIYFSYDVKMKEKGDIPEGYSVSREKKERFSLILESASTNQTSMYLCASSPNLEKETQYFGPGTRLLVL.

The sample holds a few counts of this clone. The CDR3 DNA reads TGTGCCAGCAGTACTGGGGGGATCGGAAACACCATATATTTT. Translated: CASSTGGIGNTIYF. The J gene is TRBJ1-3, the V gene TRBV28; D may be TRBD1 (5 bases). The CDR3 runs to 14 residues. Trimming removed 5 bases from V and 4 bases from J, with 12 bases in between. Germline-derived CDR1 and CDR2 are MDHEN and SYDVKM.

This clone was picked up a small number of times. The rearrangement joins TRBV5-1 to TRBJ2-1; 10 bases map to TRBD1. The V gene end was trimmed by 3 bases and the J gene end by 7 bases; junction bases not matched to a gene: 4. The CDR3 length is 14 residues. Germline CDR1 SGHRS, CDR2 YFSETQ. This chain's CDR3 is CASSSGQGPNEQFF. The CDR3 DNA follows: TGCGCCAGCAGCTCGGGACAGGGGCCGAATGAGCAGTTCTTC.

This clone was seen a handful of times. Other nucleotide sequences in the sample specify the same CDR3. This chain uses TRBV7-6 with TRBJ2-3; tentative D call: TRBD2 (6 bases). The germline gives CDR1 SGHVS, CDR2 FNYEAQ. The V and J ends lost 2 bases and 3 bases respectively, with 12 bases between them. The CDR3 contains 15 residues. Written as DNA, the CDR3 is TGTGCCAGCAGCTTATTCGGGGGAGGTACAGATACGCAGTATTTT. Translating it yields CASSLFGGGTDTQYF.

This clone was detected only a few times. The CDR3 is CASAHREQVNTEAFF. In DNA, the CDR3 is TGCGCCAGCGCGCACAGGGAACAGGTGAACACTGAAGCTTTCTTT. This chain links TRBV10-2 with TRBJ1-1; possibly TRBD1 for D (6 bases). Trimming removed 8 bases at V and 0 bases at J, with 16 bases between. The germline CDR1 and CDR2 sequences are WSHSY and SAAADI. This CDR3 is built from 15 residues.

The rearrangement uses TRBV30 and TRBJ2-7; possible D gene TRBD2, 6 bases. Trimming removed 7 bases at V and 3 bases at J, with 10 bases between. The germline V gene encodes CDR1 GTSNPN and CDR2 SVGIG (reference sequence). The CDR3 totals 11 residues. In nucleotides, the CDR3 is TGTGCCTCGGGACTTAACTACGAGCAGTACTTC. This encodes CASGLNYEQYF.

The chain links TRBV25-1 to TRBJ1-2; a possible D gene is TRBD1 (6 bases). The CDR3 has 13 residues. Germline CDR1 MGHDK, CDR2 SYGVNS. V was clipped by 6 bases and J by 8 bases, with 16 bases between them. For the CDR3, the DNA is TGTGCCAGCAGGCTAGGGGGGGAGGGAGGCTACACCTTC. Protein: CASRLGGEGGYTF.

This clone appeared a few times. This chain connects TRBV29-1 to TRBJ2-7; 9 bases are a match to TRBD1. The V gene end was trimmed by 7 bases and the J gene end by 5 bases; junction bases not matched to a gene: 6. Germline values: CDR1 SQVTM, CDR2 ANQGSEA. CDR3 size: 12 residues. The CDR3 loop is CSADRGADEQYF. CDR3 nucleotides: TGCAGCGCGGACAGGGGTGCCGACGAGCAGTACTTC.

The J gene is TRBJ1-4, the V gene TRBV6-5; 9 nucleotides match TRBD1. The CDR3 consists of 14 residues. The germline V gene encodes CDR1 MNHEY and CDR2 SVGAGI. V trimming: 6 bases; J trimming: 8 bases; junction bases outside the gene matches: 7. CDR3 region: CASRLGQGNEKLFF. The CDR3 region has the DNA TGTGCCAGCAGACTCGGACAGGGGAACGAAAAACTGTTTTTT.

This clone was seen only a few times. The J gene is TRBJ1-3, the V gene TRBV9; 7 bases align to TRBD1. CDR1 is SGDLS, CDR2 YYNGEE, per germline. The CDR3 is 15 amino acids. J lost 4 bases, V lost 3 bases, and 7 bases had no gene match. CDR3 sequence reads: CASSAGQVTGNTIYF. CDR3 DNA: TGTGCCAGCAGCGCAGGACAGGTCACAGGAAACACCATATATTTT.

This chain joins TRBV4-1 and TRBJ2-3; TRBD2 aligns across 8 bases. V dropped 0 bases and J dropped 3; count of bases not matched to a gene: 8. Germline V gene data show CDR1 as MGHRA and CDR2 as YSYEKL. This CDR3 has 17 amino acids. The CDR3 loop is CASSQDPRGAGTDTQYF. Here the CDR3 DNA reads TGCGCCAGCAGCCAAGATCCGCGGGGGGCTGGAACAGATACGCAGTATTTT.

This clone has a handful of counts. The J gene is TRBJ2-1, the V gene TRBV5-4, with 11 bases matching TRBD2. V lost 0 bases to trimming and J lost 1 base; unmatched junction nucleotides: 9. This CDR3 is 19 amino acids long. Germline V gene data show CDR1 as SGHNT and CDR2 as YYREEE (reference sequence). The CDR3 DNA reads TGTGCCAGCAGCTTGGCTGTTGTAGCGGGGGGGCTTTCCTACAATGAGCAGTTCTTC. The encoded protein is CASSLAVVAGGLSYNEQFF.

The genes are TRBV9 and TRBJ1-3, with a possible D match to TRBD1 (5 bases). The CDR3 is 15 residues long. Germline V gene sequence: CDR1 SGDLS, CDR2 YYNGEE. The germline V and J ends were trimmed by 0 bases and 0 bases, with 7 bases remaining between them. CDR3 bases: TGTGCCAGCAGCGTAGCGGGACTCTCTGGAAACACCATATATTTT. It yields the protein CASSVAGLSGNTIYF.

The CDR3 sequence is CASSRGASGANVLTF. The CDR3 DNA follows: TGTGCCAGCAGCCGGGGAGCCTCTGGGGCCAACGTCCTGACTTTC. The J gene is TRBJ2-6, the V gene TRBV5-6; TRBD2 might be the D (5 bases). The ends were cut back, 4 bases at V and 0 bases at J, with 8 bases in the middle. Looked up from germline, CDR1 is SGHDT and CDR2 is YYEEEE. This CDR3 contains 15 residues. Full variable domain (remainder filled in from reference TRBV5-6 and TRBJ2-6): DAGVTQSPTHLIKTRGQQVTLRCSPKSGHDTVSWYQQALGQGPQFIFQYYEEEERQRGNFPDRFSGHQFPNYSSELNVNALLLGDSALYLCASSRGASGANVLTFGAGSRLTVL.

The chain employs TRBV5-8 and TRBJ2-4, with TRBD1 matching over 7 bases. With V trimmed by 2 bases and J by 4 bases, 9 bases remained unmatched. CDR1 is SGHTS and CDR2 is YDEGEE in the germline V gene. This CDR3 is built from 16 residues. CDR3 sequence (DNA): TGTGCCAGCAGCTTCTTGGAAGGGGGCAAGAAAAACATTCAGTACTTC. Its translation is CASSFLEGGKKNIQYF.

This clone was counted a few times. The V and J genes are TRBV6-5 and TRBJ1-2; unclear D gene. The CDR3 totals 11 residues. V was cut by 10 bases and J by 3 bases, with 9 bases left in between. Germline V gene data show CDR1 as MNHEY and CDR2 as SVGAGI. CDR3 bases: TGTGCCACCTGGAGGGACTATGGCTACACCTTC. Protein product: CATWRDYGYTF.

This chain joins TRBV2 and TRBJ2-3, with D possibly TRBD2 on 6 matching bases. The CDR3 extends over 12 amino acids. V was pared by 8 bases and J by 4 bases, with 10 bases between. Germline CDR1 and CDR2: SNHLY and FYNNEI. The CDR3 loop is CASGGAPDTQYF. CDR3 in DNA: TGTGCCAGCGGAGGGGCCCCAGATACGCAGTATTTT.

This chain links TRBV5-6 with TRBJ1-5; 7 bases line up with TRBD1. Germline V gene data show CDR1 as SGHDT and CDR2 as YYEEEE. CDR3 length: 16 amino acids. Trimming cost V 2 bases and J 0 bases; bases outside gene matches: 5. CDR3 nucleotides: TGTGCCAGCAGCTTACAGGGGATAAATAGCAATCAGCCCCAGCATTTT. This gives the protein CASSLQGINSNQPQHF.

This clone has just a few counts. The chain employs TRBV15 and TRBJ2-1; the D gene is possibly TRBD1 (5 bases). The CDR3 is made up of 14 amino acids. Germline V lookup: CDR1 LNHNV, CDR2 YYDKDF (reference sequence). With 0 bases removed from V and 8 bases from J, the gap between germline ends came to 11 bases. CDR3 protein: CATSRDTRVDEQFF. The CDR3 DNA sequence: TGTGCCACCAGCAGAGACACCAGGGTTGATGAGCAGTTCTTC.

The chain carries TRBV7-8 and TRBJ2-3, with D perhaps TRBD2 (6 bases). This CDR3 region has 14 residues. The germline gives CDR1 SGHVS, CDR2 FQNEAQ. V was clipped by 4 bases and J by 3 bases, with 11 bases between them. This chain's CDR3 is CASSSETRTDTQYF. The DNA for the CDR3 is TGTGCCAGCAGCTCGGAGACTAGGACAGATACGCAGTATTTT.